Each of the 22 T cell receptor beta chains below was sequenced from the same sample in a study of blood T cell repertoires in COVID-19. Using immunoSEQ multiplex PCR, the repertoire was profiled, and TCRdb retains in-frame clones only, with some absent. This sample has approximately 120,000 clones; 75% to 90% occur once, and the top ten carry under 20%. Sequencing was carried out using peripheral blood. Source of these receptors: a human donor with acute or convalescent COVID-19. The donor label of this sample is uncertain.

The rearrangement links TRBV30 to TRBJ2-3, with D perhaps matching TRBD2 (5 bases). CDR3 length: 12 residues. The V gene lost 5 bases and the J gene lost 4 bases, with 10 bases spanning the gap. CDR1 and CDR2 from the germline V gene are GTSNPN and SVGIG (reference sequence). CDR3 DNA sequence: TGTGCCTGGGGGAGAAGCGCAGATACGCAGTATTTT. It translates to CAWGRSADTQYF.

The chain links TRBV5-4 to TRBJ2-5, with a weak D call TRBD2 (5 bases). CDR3 length: 14 amino acids. Trimming shortened V by 0 bases and J by 1 base, and 7 bases separated the two germline ends. CDR1 is SGHNT, CDR2 YYREEE, per germline (reference sequence). CDR3 sequence reads: CASSLAGSQETQYF. The CDR3 DNA reads as TGTGCCAGCAGCTTGGCGGGGAGCCAAGAGACCCAGTACTTC.

This clone has just a few counts. The gene calls are TRBV19 and TRBJ1-2, with a weak D call TRBD1 (5 bases). Germline assignment: CDR1 LNHDA and CDR2 SQIVND (reference sequence). Trimming stripped 10 bases from V and 7 bases from J, with 16 bases between. There are 12 residues in the CDR3. CDR3 nucleotides: TGTGCCACCCGAAGGCAGGGTGGTGGCTACACCTTC. It codes for CATRRQGGGYTF.

The J gene is TRBJ2-3, the V gene TRBV6-6; 16 bases map to TRBD2. The trim removed 5 bases at V and 3 bases at J, leaving 14 bases unmatched. Germline values: CDR1 MNHNY, CDR2 SVGAGI (reference sequence). This CDR3 contains 20 residues. The CDR3 region is CASSPGTSGGADRWTDTQYF. In DNA, the CDR3 is TGTGCCAGCAGTCCCGGGACTAGCGGGGGGGCCGATCGGTGGACAGATACGCAGTATTTT.

This chain joins TRBV5-1 and TRBJ2-1; TRBD2 matches at 11 bases. CDR1 is SGHRS and CDR2 is YFSETQ in the germline V gene. The CDR3 is 15 amino acids. Trimming took 0 bases from V and 5 from J; bases not matched to a gene: 1. The CDR3 sequence: CASSLETSGNNEQFF. In DNA form, the CDR3 reads TGCGCCAGCAGCTTGGAGACTAGCGGGAACAATGAGCAGTTCTTC.

The rearrangement uses TRBV7-2 and TRBJ2-1; 12 bases line up with TRBD1. The germline V gene has CDR1 SGHTA and CDR2 FQGNSA. Unmatched junction bases numbered 6, after V lost 4 bases and J lost 8 bases. The CDR3 covers 15 residues. The CDR3 loop is CASSSGTGGPYEQFF. CDR3 DNA: TGTGCCAGCAGCTCCGGGACAGGGGGCCCGTATGAGCAGTTCTTC.

This clone was recorded only once. The chain uses TRBV2 and TRBJ1-5; D call uncertain. The germline CDR1 and CDR2 sequences are SNHLY and FYNNEI. This CDR3 has 15 amino acids. Trimming pared 6 bases from V and 0 bases from J, leaving 12 bases between. CDR3 loop: CASRYQANSNQPQHF. In nucleotides, the CDR3 is TGTGCCAGCAGATATCAGGCGAATAGCAATCAGCCCCAGCATTTT.

J is TRBJ1-5 and V is TRBV28, with 9 nucleotides matching TRBD1. CDR3 length: 16 amino acids. Per germline, CDR1 MDHEN and CDR2 SYDVKM. V shed 7 bases and J 6 bases; nucleotides not matched to a gene: 13. The CDR3 DNA sequence: TGTGCCAGCAACCGTGGCCGGGACAGGGACATTCAGCCCCAGCATTTT. Amino acids: CASNRGRDRDIQPQHF.

The rearrangement links TRBV5-1 to TRBJ2-7; D remains unclear. The CDR3 covers 15 residues. CDR1 and CDR2 (germline): SGHRS, YFSETQ. V lost 3 bases to trimming and J lost 0 bases, with 13 bases between them. CDR3 region: CASSSTWSPSYEQYF. The DNA of the CDR3 is TGCGCCAGCAGCTCGACTTGGAGCCCCTCCTACGAGCAGTACTTC.

This clone was seen once. The chain recombines TRBV7-2 with TRBJ1-1; the match to TRBD1 covers 10 bases. Looked up from germline, CDR1 is SGHTA and CDR2 is FQGNSA. V shed 0 bases, J shed 12 bases, and the junction held 16 bases outside the gene matches. The CDR3 has 17 residues. The CDR3 sequence is CASSLASSPGQGSKTFF. Here the CDR3 DNA reads TGTGCCAGCAGCTTAGCTTCTTCACCGGGACAGGGGAGTAAAACTTTCTTT.

The genes are TRBV9 and TRBJ1-6; D perhaps matches TRBD1 (6 bases). CDR3 length: 15 residues. CDR1 is SGDLS, CDR2 YYNGEE, per germline. Trimming stripped 3 bases from V and 6 bases from J, with 13 bases between. CDR3 coding DNA: TGTGCCAGCAGCGCAGGGGTCGTAGGTAATTCACCCCTCCACTTT. Protein product: CASSAGVVGNSPLHF.

The V call is TRBV14, the J call TRBJ2-1, with TRBD2 as a possible D gene (5 bases). Germline V gives CDR1 SGHDN, CDR2 FVKESK. Deletions cut 1 base from V and 8 bases from J, with 21 bases between. The CDR3 is 17 residues long. The DNA for the CDR3 is TGTGCCAGCAGCCAAGGTATTGACTATCAAGTCTTGGATGAGCAGTTCTTC. Translating gives CASSQGIDYQVLDEQFF.

The chain is built from TRBV5-6 and TRBJ1-1, with D tentatively TRBD1 (5 bases). CDR1 is SGHDT and CDR2 is YYEEEE in the germline V gene. This CDR3 is 16 amino acids long. The ends were cut back, 4 bases at V and 1 base at J, with 17 bases in the middle. The CDR3 protein is CASSPDQGVPNTEAFF. The CDR3 region has the DNA TGTGCCAGCAGCCCGGACCAGGGCGTACCGAACACTGAAGCTTTCTTT.

In its sample, this clone was seen a few times. The chain couples TRBV11-2 to TRBJ1-1; D not resolved. V was shortened by 3 bases and J by 7 bases, with 12 bases between the two germline ends. This CDR3 is built from 13 residues. Germline CDR1 and CDR2: SGHAT and FQNNGV. As DNA, the CDR3 is TGTGCCAGCAGCTTGACTGGCTTAATTGAAGCTTTCTTT. Amino acid sequence: CASSLTGLIEAFF.

The genes are TRBV10-2 and TRBJ2-7, with 13 positions matching TRBD2. This CDR3 has 14 amino acids. Looked up from germline, CDR1 is WSHSY and CDR2 is SAAADI. V gave up 4 bases and J gave up 3 bases; unmatched junction bases: 0. This CDR3 is CASSGTSGSYEQYF. CDR3 nucleotides: TGCGCCAGCAGTGGGACTAGCGGGAGCTACGAGCAGTACTTC.

V gene TRBV2 combines with J gene TRBJ1-1, with 8 bases that match TRBD1. This CDR3 is 15 amino acids long. Trimming removed 5 bases from V and 5 bases from J; junction bases left unmatched: 10. CDR1 SNHLY and CDR2 FYNNEI come from the germline V gene. Here the CDR3 reads CASSRTGSSVTEAFF. The CDR3 region has the DNA TGTGCCAGCAGTAGGACAGGGTCTAGTGTGACTGAAGCTTTCTTT. Full variable domain (remainder filled in from reference TRBV2 and TRBJ1-1): EPEVTQTPSHQVTQMGQEVILRCVPISNHLYFYWYRQILGQKVEFLVSFYNNEISEKSEIFDDQFSVERPDGSNFTLKIRSTKLEDSAMYFCASSRTGSSVTEAFFGQGTRLTVV.

This clone was seen only a few times. This chain uses TRBV2 with TRBJ2-1, with TRBD2 matching over 8 bases. Germline CDR1 and CDR2: SNHLY and FYNNEI. There are 13 residues in the CDR3. V shed 7 bases and J 7 bases; nucleotides not matched to a gene: 6. CDR3 in amino acids: CASKREWRNEQFF. In nucleotides, the CDR3 is TGTGCCAGCAAGCGGGAGTGGAGGAATGAGCAGTTCTTC. The whole variable domain, remainder taken from reference TRBV2 and TRBJ2-1, is EPEVTQTPSHQVTQMGQEVILRCVPISNHLYFYWYRQILGQKVEFLVSFYNNEISEKSEIFDDQFSVERPDGSNFTLKIRSTKLEDSAMYFCASKREWRNEQFFGPGTRLTVL.

The V gene is TRBV7-3, the J gene TRBJ1-1; no firm D call. This CDR3 comprises 13 residues. Trimming removed 5 bases from V and 4 bases from J, with 11 bases in between. Germline V gene sequence: CDR1 SGHTA, CDR2 FQGTGA. The chain's CDR3 is CASSREMGTEAFF. CDR3 bases: TGTGCCAGCAGCCGGGAGATGGGCACTGAAGCTTTCTTT. The whole variable domain, filled in from reference TRBV7-3 and TRBJ1-1, reads GAGVSQTPSNKVTEKGKYVELRCDPISGHTALYWYRQSLGQGPEFLIYFQGTGAADDSGLPNDRFFAVRPEGSVSTLKIQRTERGDSAVYLCASSREMGTEAFFGQGTRLTVV.

The CDR3 nucleotides are TGTGCCAGCAGCTTGGGATTGGGGGACACCTCCTGGGGTTCACCCCTCCACTTT. Protein: CASSLGLGDTSWGSPLHF. The chain joins TRBV5-6 to TRBJ1-6; D may be TRBD1 (6 bases). V shed 0 bases and J shed 9 bases, with 22 bases lying between them. The CDR3 extends over 18 amino acids. Germline assignment: CDR1 SGHDT and CDR2 YYEEEE.

The chain combines TRBV7-3 with TRBJ2-5; 7 positions match TRBD2. V was pared by 5 bases and J by 5 bases, with 11 bases of the junction left unmatched. Germline loops: CDR1 SGHTA, CDR2 FQGTGA. The length of the CDR3 is 15 residues. For the CDR3, the DNA is TGTGCCAGCAGCCCGTCCCCGGTGCGGGGGGAGACCCAGTACTTC. Translating it yields CASSPSPVRGETQYF.

The V gene is TRBV9, the J gene TRBJ2-7; TRBD2 matches 9 bases. CDR1 and CDR2 (germline): SGDLS, YYNGEE. The CDR3 consists of 17 residues. The V segment lost 4 bases and the J segment 6 bases; nucleotides outside the gene matches: 17. Written as DNA, the CDR3 is TGTGCCAGCAGCCCCCGCGGGGGTAGCGGGAGTCGGGGCGAGCAGTACTTC. Translation: CASSPRGGSGSRGEQYF.

V usage is TRBV7-9 and J usage is TRBJ1-4; maybe TRBD1 (5 bases). CDR3 length: 18 amino acids. Germline V gene data show CDR1 as SEHNR and CDR2 as FQNEAQ (reference sequence). Between the trimmed V and J ends, which lost 7 bases and 1 base, there was a span of 22 bases. In nucleotides, the CDR3 is TGTGCCAGCACCCAAACAACCGGGACTTTCGGAACTAATGAAAAACTGTTTTTT. This sequence encodes CASTQTTGTFGTNEKLFF.